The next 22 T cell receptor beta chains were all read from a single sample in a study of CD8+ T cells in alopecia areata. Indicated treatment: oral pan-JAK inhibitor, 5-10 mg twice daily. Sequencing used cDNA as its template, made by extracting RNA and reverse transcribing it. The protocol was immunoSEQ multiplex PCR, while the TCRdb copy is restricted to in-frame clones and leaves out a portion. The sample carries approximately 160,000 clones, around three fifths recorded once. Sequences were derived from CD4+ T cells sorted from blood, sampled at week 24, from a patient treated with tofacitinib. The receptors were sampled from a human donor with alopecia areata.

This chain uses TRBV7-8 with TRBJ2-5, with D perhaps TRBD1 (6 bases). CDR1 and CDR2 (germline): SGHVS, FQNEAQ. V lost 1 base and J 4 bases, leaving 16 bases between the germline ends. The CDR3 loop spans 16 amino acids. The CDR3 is CASSLGGDRSRETQYF. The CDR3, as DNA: TGTGCCAGCAGCTTAGGAGGTGACAGGTCGCGAGAGACCCAGTACTTC. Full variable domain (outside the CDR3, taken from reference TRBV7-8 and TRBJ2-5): GAGVSQSPRYKVAKRGQDVALRCDPISGHVSLFWYQQALGQGPEFLTYFQNEAQLDKSGLPSDRFFAERPEGSVSTLKIQRTQQEDSAVYLCASSLGGDRSRETQYFGPGTRLLVL.

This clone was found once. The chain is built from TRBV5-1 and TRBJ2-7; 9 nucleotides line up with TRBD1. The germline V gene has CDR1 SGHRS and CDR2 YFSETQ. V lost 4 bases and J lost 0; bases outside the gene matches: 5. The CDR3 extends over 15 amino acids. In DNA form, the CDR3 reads TGCGCCAGCAGCCGGACAGGGGTTAGCTCCTACGAGCAGTACTTC. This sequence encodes CASSRTGVSSYEQYF.

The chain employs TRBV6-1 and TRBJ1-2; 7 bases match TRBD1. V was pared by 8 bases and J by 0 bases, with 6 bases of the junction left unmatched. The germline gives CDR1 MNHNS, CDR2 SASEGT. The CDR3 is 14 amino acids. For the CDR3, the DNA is TGTGCCAGCGAACGGGACAGACCTAACTATGGCTACACCTTC. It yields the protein CASERDRPNYGYTF.

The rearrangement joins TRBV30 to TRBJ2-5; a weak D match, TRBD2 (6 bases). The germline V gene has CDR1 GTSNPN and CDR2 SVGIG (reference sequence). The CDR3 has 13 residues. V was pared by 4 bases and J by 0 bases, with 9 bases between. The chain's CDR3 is CAWMAGYQETQYF. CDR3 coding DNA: TGTGCCTGGATGGCGGGGTACCAAGAGACCCAGTACTTC.

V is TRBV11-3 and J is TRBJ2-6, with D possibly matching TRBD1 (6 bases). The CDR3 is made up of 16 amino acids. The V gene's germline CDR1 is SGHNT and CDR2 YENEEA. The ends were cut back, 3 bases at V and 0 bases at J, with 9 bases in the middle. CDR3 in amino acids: CASSFIGGSGANVLTF. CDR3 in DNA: TGTGCCAGCAGCTTCATAGGGGGCTCTGGGGCCAACGTCCTGACTTTC.

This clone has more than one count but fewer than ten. In DNA, the CDR3 is TGCGCCAGCAGTCTCGGGACAGGGGGCATCTACGAGCAGTACTTC. This translates into CASSLGTGGIYEQYF. The chain combines TRBV5-1 with TRBJ2-7; 12 nucleotides align to TRBD1. With 5 bases clipped from V and 3 bases from J, the junction kept 6 bases outside the gene matches. Germline assignment: CDR1 SGHRS and CDR2 YFSETQ. There are 15 residues in the CDR3.

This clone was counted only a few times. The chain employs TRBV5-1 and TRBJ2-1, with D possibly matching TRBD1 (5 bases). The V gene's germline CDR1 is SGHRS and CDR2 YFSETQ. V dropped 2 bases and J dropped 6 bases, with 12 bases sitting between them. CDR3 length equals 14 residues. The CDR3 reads CASSFTGPGNEQFF. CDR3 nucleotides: TGCGCCAGCAGCTTCACAGGACCCGGCAATGAGCAGTTCTTC.

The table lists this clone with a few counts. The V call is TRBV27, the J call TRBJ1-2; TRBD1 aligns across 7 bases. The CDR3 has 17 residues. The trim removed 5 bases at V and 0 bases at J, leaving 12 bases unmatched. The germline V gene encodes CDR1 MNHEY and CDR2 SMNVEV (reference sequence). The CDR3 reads CASSPGRTGLSNYGYTF. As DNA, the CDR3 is TGTGCCAGCAGTCCAGGGAGGACAGGCCTCTCTAACTATGGCTACACCTTC.

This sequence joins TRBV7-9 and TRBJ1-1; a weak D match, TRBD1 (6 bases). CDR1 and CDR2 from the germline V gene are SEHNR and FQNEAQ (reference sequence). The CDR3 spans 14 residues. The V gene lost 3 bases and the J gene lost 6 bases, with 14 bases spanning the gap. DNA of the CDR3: TGTGCCAGCAGCTTGGGACACCAAGTCGCTGAAGCTTTCTTT. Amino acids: CASSLGHQVAEAFF.

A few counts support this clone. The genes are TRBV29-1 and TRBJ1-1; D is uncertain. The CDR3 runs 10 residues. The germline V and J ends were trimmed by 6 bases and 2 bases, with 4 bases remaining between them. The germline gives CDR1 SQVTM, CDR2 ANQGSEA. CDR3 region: CSVRNTEAFF. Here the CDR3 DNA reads TGCAGCGTCAGAAACACTGAAGCTTTCTTT.

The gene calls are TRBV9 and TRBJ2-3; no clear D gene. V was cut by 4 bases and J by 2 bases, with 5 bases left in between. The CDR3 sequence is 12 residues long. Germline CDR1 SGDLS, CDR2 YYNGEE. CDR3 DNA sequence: TGTGCCAGCAGCACCCACACAGATACGCAGTATTTT. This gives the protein CASSTHTDTQYF.

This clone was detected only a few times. The CDR3 loop reads CASSGYRGDTGELFF. The CDR3 nucleotides read TGTGCCAGCAGCGGGTACAGGGGAGACACCGGGGAGCTGTTTTTT. The J gene is TRBJ2-2, the V gene TRBV5-4, with 7 bases that match TRBD1. The CDR3 is made up of 15 amino acids. Germline lookup yields CDR1 SGHNT and CDR2 YYREEE (reference sequence). Trimming removed 4 bases from V and 3 bases from J; junction bases left unmatched: 6.

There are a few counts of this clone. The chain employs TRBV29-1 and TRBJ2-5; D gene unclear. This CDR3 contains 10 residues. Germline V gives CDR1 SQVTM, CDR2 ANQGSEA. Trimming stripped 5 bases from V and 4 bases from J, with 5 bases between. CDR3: CSVRIETQYF. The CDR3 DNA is TGCAGCGTTCGTATAGAGACCCAGTACTTC.

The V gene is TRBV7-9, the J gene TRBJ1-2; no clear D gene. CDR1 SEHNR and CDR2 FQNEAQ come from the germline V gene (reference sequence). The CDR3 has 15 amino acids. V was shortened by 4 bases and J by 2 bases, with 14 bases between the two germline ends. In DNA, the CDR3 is TGTGCCAGCAGCTCGTACCGGACCGCGAACTATGGCTACACCTTC. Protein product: CASSSYRTANYGYTF.

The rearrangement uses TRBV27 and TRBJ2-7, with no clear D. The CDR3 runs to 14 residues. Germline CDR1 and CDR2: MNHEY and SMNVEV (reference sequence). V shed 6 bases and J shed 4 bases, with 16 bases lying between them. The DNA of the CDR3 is TGTGCCAGCAGCCCCCCGAGTGGTGTGTACGAGCAGTACTTC. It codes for CASSPPSGVYEQYF.

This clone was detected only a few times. The CDR3 bases are TGTGCCAGCTCACCAAACAGAGATACGCAGTATTTT. This translates into CASSPNRDTQYF. The chain is built from TRBV18 and TRBJ2-3; no clear D gene. The V and J ends lost 2 bases and 5 bases respectively, with 5 bases between them. The CDR3 is 12 residues long. The germline V gene has CDR1 KGHSH and CDR2 LQKENI.

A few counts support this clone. The CDR3 region has the DNA TGTGCCAGCAGCTTAGCCCCGGAGGCCGGGGAGCTGTTTTTT. Translated, it gives CASSLAPEAGELFF. The rearrangement uses TRBV7-9 and TRBJ2-2, with D possibly being TRBD2 (5 bases). The CDR3 contains 14 residues. Germline V lookup: CDR1 SEHNR, CDR2 FQNEAQ (reference sequence). Between the trimmed V and J ends, which lost 0 bases and 6 bases, there was a span of 8 bases. The full variable domain, with the rest looked up from reference TRBV7-9 and TRBJ2-2, is DTGVSQNPRHKITKRGQNVTFRCDPISEHNRLYWYRQTLGQGPEFLTYFQNEAQLEKSRLLSDRFSAERPKGSFSTLEIQRTEQGDSAMYLCASSLAPEAGELFFGEGSRLTVL.

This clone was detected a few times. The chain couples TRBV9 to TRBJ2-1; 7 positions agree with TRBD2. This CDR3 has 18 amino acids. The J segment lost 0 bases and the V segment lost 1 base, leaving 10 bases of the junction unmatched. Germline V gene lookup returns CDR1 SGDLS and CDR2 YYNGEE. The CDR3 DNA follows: TGTGCCAGCAGCGTATTGGTAGCGGGTAGGAGCTCCTACAATGAGCAGTTCTTC. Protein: CASSVLVAGRSSYNEQFF. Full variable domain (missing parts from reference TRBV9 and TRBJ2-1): DSGVTQTPKHLITATGQRVTLRCSPRSGDLSVYWYQQSLDQGLQFLIQYYNGEERAKGNILERFSAQQFPDLHSELNLSSLELGDSALYFCASSVLVAGRSSYNEQFFGPGTRLTVL.

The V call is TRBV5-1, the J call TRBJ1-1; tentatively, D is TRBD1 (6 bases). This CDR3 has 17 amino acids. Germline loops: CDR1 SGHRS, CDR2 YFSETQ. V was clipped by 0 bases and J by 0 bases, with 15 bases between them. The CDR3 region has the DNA TGCGCCAGCAGCTTGGGATTACGAGGGACATTGAACACTGAAGCTTTCTTT. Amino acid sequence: CASSLGLRGTLNTEAFF.

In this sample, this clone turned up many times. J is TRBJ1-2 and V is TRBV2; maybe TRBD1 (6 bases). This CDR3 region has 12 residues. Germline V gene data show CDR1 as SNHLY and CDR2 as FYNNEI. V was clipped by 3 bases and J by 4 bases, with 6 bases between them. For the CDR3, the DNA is TGTGCCAGCAGTGAGACAGGCTATGGCTACACCTTC. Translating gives CASSETGYGYTF. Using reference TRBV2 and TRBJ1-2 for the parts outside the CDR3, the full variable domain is EPEVTQTPSHQVTQMGQEVILRCVPISNHLYFYWYRQILGQKVEFLVSFYNNEISEKSEIFDDQFSVERPDGSNFTLKIRSTKLEDSAMYFCASSETGYGYTFGSGTRLTVV.

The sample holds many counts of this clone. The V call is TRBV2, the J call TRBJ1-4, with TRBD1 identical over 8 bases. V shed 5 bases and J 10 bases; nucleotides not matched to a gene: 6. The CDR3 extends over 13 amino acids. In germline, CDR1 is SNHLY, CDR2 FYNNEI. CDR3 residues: CASSPGQGGKLFF. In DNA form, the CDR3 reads TGTGCCAGCAGTCCTGGACAGGGCGGAAAACTGTTTTTT. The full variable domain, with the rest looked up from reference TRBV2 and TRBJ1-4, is EPEVTQTPSHQVTQMGQEVILRCVPISNHLYFYWYRQILGQKVEFLVSFYNNEISEKSEIFDDQFSVERPDGSNFTLKIRSTKLEDSAMYFCASSPGQGGKLFFGSGTQLSVL.

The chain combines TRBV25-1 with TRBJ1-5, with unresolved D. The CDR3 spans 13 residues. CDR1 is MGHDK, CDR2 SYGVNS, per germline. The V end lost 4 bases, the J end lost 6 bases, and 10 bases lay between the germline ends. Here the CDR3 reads CASSGAVGQPQHF. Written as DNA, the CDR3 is TGTGCCAGCAGTGGAGCGGTCGGTCAGCCCCAGCATTTT.